The rows below give T cell receptor beta chains drawn from one sample of a study of T-cell reconstitution after alpha-beta-depleted transplantation in children. MiXCR was run by TCRdb on the PCR reads, yielding one entry per CDR3 protein. The table lists hundreds of thousands of distinct CDR3 sequences, around 17% of them singletons. The sample in question was PBMCs from the stem cell graft donor, obtained from the stem cell graft. The source of these receptors is a human donor who donated a stem cell graft to a child with acute myeloid leukemia. Each CDR3 is given without its conserved first and last residue. Not every row has a clone size; where given, it reads once, few, many or a size class.

ASSELTGELF	TRBV10-1	many
ASSFVLTEAF	TRBV7-9	few
SAMAGGNTGELF	TRBV20-1	.
ASSLLSTGGRTEAF	TRBV5-1	.
ASSRGVDGGTEAF	TRBV4-1	few
ASSGAPNTGELF	TRBV5-1	few
ASSQEIVFASGNTIY	TRBV4-1	.
ASSLGPTGTGHNYGYT	TRBV11-2	many
ASIDDTDRAF	TRBV6-6	many
ASSPLPTTSATGELF	TRBV7-2	few
ASSRTLAGGGKTQY	TRBV5-5	few
ASRTDQETQY	TRBV12-3/TRBV12-4	few
ASSLVGGALQETQY	TRBV4-1	.
SARVTGTTSTGELF	TRBV20-1	.
ATSDSTSGETDTQY	TRBV24-1	few
ASSQDRAGRNEEKLF	TRBV4-3	.
ASSRDREETQY	TRBV5-1	many
ASSLALDYGYT	TRBV7-6	.
ASSPGTGPRNEQF	TRBV12-3/TRBV12-4	many
ASSRTGISYNEQF	TRBV5-6	.
SARVAGLGSYNSPLH	TRBV20-1	.
ASSLGQGDGYGYT	TRBV5-1	many
ASSSDGTYTGELF	TRBV12-3/TRBV12-4	many
SVSLLAIAKNIQY	TRBV29-1	many
SARDEENYNEQF	TRBV20-1	.
AISDSGEYGYT	TRBV10-3	few
ASSRGGQGLNEQF	TRBV7-2	.
ASSYGDAYGYT	TRBV6-5	many
SVGSLLKETQY	TRBV29-1	many
ASSWRTESSTDTQY	TRBV5-5	many
ASSSVGQTLNTEAF	TRBV27	.
ASSFQGASEKLF	TRBV12-3/TRBV12-4	few
ASSPFRGSGWQY	TRBV4-3	.
ASSPGTSFYEQY	TRBV12-3/TRBV12-4	few
ASSAASGSHNEQF	TRBV6-1	many
ASSSPRGQF	TRBV7-8	.
SARWGQSIEF	TRBV20-1	many
ASSFGEIHEQY	TRBV6-5	.
ATSRVGQDEQF	TRBV15	.
ASSWNRAATEAF	TRBV7-2	few
ASRGLADFNEQF	TRBV6-1	.
ASCFGADGRAGANVLT	TRBV2	.
ATSEGGRTGYT	TRBV24-1	.
ATSLGQGSYEQY	TRBV15	many
SSRGGTTEAF	TRBV20-1	few
SVGTPAQGQAEAF	TRBV29-1	many